These 11 T cell receptor beta chains share one sample of origin, sequenced in a study of blood T cell repertoires in COVID-19. Method: immunoSEQ multiplex PCR; TCRdb's copy keeps in-frame clones and lacks some. The sample records approximately 150,000 clones, 60% to 85% being singletons. Material: peripheral blood. These receptors were obtained from a woman aged 60-75 years with COVID-19, enrolled during active disease.

The chain couples TRBV21-1 to TRBJ2-7; no DNA check was done on the table's D call, TRBD1. TRBV21-1 counts as a pseudogene. The CDR3 sequence is 15 residues long. Here the CDR3 DNA reads TGTGCCAGCAGCAAAGGCGGACAGGGATCATACGAGCAGTACTTC. Translating gives CASSKGGQGSYEQYF.

The chain uses TRBV30 and TRBJ1-1; no clear D gene. Trimming pared 2 bases from V and 0 bases from J, leaving 4 bases between. Germline lookup yields CDR1 GTSNPN and CDR2 SVGIG (reference sequence). The CDR3 is made up of 12 amino acids. CDR3 sequence: CAWSPMNTEAFF. The DNA of the CDR3 is TGTGCCTGGAGTCCTATGAACACTGAAGCTTTCTTT. The whole variable domain, filled in from reference TRBV30 and TRBJ1-1, reads SQTIHQWPATLVQPVGSPLSLECTVEGTSNPNLYWYRQAAGRGLQLLFYSVGIGQISSEVPQNLSASRPQDRQFILSSKKLLLSDSGFYLCAWSPMNTEAFFGQGTRLTVV.

The chain combines TRBV5-4 with TRBJ2-5, with D unresolved. The CDR3 spans 13 residues. Germline V gene sequence: CDR1 SGHNT, CDR2 YYREEE (reference sequence). Trimming removed 4 bases at V and 5 bases at J, with 12 bases between. The CDR3 sequence: CASSKSAAETQYF. For the CDR3, the DNA is TGTGCCAGCAGCAAATCGGCGGCGGAGACCCAGTACTTC.

This clone has a handful of counts. The V gene is TRBV9, the J gene TRBJ1-2; 10 positions agree with TRBD1. There are 15 residues in the CDR3. Germline assignment: CDR1 SGDLS and CDR2 YYNGEE. Germline trimming cut 4 bases from V and 7 bases from J; bases unmatched to any gene: 10. The CDR3 DNA reads as TGTGCCAGCAGCCCCGGCGACAGGGGGCAAGGTGGCTACACCTTC. It codes for CASSPGDRGQGGYTF. Supplemented by reference TRBV9 and TRBJ1-2, the full variable domain reads DSGVTQTPKHLITATGQRVTLRCSPRSGDLSVYWYQQSLDQGLQFLIQYYNGEERAKGNILERFSAQQFPDLHSELNLSSLELGDSALYFCASSPGDRGQGGYTFGSGTRLTVV.

The rearrangement joins TRBV27 to TRBJ1-1, with D possibly being TRBD1 (5 bases). The CDR3 is made up of 14 amino acids. V lost 5 bases and J lost 1, with 11 bases in between. Germline V gives CDR1 MNHEY, CDR2 SMNVEV (reference sequence). CDR3 amino acids: CASSPIRGNTEAFF. The CDR3 nucleotides read TGTGCCAGCAGTCCCATAAGGGGGAACACTGAAGCTTTCTTT.

The chain joins TRBV11-1 to TRBJ2-1; D is perhaps TRBD1 (6 bases). The CDR3 is 16 residues long. V gave up 5 bases and J gave up 10 bases, with 24 bases separating them. The V gene's germline CDR1 is SGHAT and CDR2 FQDESV (reference sequence). The CDR3 sequence: CASSEDPGVRSDEQFF. For the CDR3, the DNA is TGTGCCAGCAGCGAAGATCCAGGGGTTCGGAGCGACGAGCAGTTCTTC.

The chain joins TRBV30 to TRBJ1-1; D is possibly TRBD1 (6 bases). V gave up 3 bases and J gave up 6 bases, with 23 bases separating them. The germline V gene has CDR1 GTSNPN and CDR2 SVGIG (reference sequence). CDR3 size: 16 residues. The DNA for the CDR3 is TGTGCCTGGAGCAACCCTTGGGAGGGGGAGAAATCTGAAGCTTTCTTT. Its protein product is CAWSNPWEGEKSEAFF.

The chain combines TRBV6-2 or TRBV6-3 with TRBJ2-7; 7 bases match TRBD1. The CDR3 runs 13 residues. Germline V gene lookup returns CDR1 MNHEY and CDR2 SVGEGT. With 0 bases clipped from V and 6 bases from J, the junction kept 2 bases outside the gene matches. In DNA form, the CDR3 reads TGTGCCAGCAGTTACTCCACAGGGGCCGAGCAGTACGTC. Protein product: CASSYSTGAEQYV.

This clone was seen only a few times. The chain employs TRBV2 and TRBJ1-6; a possible D gene is TRBD1 (6 bases). V shed 7 bases and J shed 7 bases, with 11 bases lying between them. This CDR3 spans 13 amino acids. In germline, CDR1 is SNHLY, CDR2 FYNNEI. The CDR3 region is CASKRTDNSPLHF. Written as DNA, the CDR3 is TGTGCCAGCAAGAGGACAGACAATTCACCCCTCCACTTT.

V usage is TRBV18 and J usage is TRBJ1-1, with D possibly being TRBD1 (6 bases). Germline V lookup: CDR1 KGHSH, CDR2 LQKENI. Deletions cut 6 bases from V and 0 bases from J, with 11 bases between. The CDR3 runs 14 residues. In DNA, the CDR3 is TGTGCCAGCTCCCGCACAGGGATGAACACTGAAGCTTTCTTT. Translation gives CASSRTGMNTEAFF.

J is TRBJ1-2 and V is TRBV2; 9 bases map to TRBD1. The germline V gene encodes CDR1 SNHLY and CDR2 FYNNEI. Trimming at V came to 6 bases and at J to 8 bases, leaving 10 bases not matched to a gene. This CDR3 is built from 14 residues. CDR3 region: CASRPRDRDSGYTF. As DNA, the CDR3 is TGTGCCAGCAGACCCCGGGACAGGGACAGCGGCTACACCTTC.